The T cell receptor beta chain described here comes from a study of T cells in Graves' hyperthyroidism and ophthalmopathy. For the study at large: Once the initial diagnosis was made, peripheral blood was obtained before any treatment.

The source material, RNA transcripts, was used to amplify TCR beta CDR3 regions. First-round RT-PCR of the TCR CDR3 relied on the HTBI primer set. TCRdb reprocessed the multiplex PCR reads with MiXCR, giving one entry per CDR3 protein. The sample includes about 400,000 distinct CDR3 sequences, roughly 13% of them seen just once. As concerns this clonotype: The target antigen is unknown. Its ends do not fully match the called genes, so a read error is possible.

This CDR3 has 18 residues. The germline V gene has CDR1 MGHRA and CDR2 YSYEKL. Overall study results and limits: Blood held most thyroid clonotypes expanded above 0.001 frequency.

Sequencing input: blood. This sequence originates from a man in his fifties or sixties with Graves' ophthalmopathy. V and J are TRBV4-1 and TRBJ2-3, with 12 bases matching TRBD2. This CDR3 is CASSQGTLLAGGSDMQYF. As DNA, the CDR3 is TGCGCCAGCAGCCAAGGGACCCTACTAGCGGGAGGATCAGATATGCAGTATTTT.